This T cell receptor (beta chain) was sequenced in a study of blood T cell repertoires in COVID-19. At the level of the study: Donors in the United States, Italy and Spain gave samples during acute or convalescent COVID-19. T cells, B-cell-depleted T cells, or PBMCs supplied cDNA or gDNA.

Data came from immunoSEQ multiplex PCR; TCRdb stores just in-frame clones and leaves some out. The table has around 500,000 clones, about 88% seen once. The CDR3 is 17 residues long. Losses at the gene ends were 6 bases for V and 6 bases for J; bases not matched to a gene: 14. Germline values: CDR1 KGHDR, CDR2 SFDVKD. Sequenced sample: PBMCs or T cells enriched from blood (not recorded which). The chain employs TRBV24-1 and TRBJ2-3; 10 bases agree with TRBD2. This clonotype was obtained from a woman in her sixties or seventies who had recovered from COVID-19. This CDR3 reads CATSPLGSGGASDTQYF. For the CDR3, the DNA is TGTGCCACCAGTCCACTCGGCAGCGGGGGGGCCAGTGATACGCAGTATTTT.